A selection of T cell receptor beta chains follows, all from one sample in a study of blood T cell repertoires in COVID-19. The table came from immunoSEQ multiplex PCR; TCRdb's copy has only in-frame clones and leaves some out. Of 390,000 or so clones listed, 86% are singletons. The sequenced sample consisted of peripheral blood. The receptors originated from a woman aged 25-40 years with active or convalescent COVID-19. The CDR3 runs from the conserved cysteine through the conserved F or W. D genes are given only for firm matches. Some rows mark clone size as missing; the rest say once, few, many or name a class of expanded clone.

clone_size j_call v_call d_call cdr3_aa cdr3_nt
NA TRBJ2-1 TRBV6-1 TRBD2 CASRELAGAVGREQFF TGTGCCAGCAGGGAATTAGCGGGAGCCGTTGGGCGCGAGCAGTTCTTC
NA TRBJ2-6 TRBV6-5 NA CASSYTGRPGANVLTF TGTGCCAGCAGTTACACAGGTAGACCCGGGGCCAACGTCCTGACTTTC
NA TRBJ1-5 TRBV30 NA CAWSHSSGQLQHF TGTGCCTGGAGTCACTCCTCAGGACAGCTCCAGCATTTT
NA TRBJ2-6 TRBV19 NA CASSVARQFSGANVLTF TGTGCCAGTAGTGTCGCCCGACAGTTCTCTGGGGCCAACGTCCTGACTTTC
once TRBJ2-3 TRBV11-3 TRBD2 CASSLGGGFTDTQYF TGTGCCAGCAGCTTAGGCGGGGGATTCACAGATACGCAGTATTTT
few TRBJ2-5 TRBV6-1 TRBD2 CASSVAGGGQETQYF TGTGCCAGCAGTGTAGCGGGAGGCGGCCAAGAGACCCAGTACTTC
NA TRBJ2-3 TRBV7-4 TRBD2 CARWGRDPTDTQYF TGTGCCAGGTGGGGGAGGGACCCCACAGATACGCAGTATTTT
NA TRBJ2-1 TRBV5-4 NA CASRVGGSSPHEQFF TGTGCCAGCAGGGTCGGGGGATCGTCACCCCATGAGCAGTTCTTC
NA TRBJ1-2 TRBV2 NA CASSVSSNYGYTF TGTGCCAGCAGTGTCTCCAGTAACTATGGCTACACCTTC
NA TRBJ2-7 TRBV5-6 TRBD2 CASSFRIVARGADYEQYF TGTGCCAGCAGCTTCAGGATAGTCGCGCGGGGGGCGGACTACGAGCAGTACTTC
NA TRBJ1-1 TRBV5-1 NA CASSPMVGSRTEAFF TGCGCCAGCAGTCCCATGGTAGGCTCGAGGACTGAAGCTTTCTTT
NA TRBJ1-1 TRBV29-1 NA CSVSGQNTEAFF TGCAGCGTTTCGGGACAGAACACTGAAGCTTTCTTT
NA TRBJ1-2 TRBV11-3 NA CASSLGRRDYGYTF TGTGCCAGCAGCTTAGGTCGCAGGGACTATGGCTACACCTTC
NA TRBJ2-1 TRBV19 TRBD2 CASSNGGSFHNEQFF TGTGCCAGTAGTAATGGCGGGAGTTTCCACAATGAGCAGTTCTTC
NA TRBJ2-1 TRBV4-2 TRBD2 CASSQDRAGYNEQFF TGTGCCAGCAGCCAAGATAGAGCGGGGTACAATGAGCAGTTCTTC
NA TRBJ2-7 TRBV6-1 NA CASSEATGTWDEQYF TGTGCCAGCAGTGAAGCGACAGGAACCTGGGACGAGCAGTACTTC
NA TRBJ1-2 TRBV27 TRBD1 CASSRPGQGIGYTF TGTGCCAGCAGCCGACCGGGACAGGGGATTGGCTACACCTTC
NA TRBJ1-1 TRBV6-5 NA CASSYSDGGRTEAFF TGTGCCAGCAGTTACTCTGACGGGGGGAGGACTGAAGCTTTCTTT
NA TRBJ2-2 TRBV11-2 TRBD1 CASSSLTGGNTGELFF TGTGCCAGCAGCTCCCTCACAGGGGGGAACACCGGGGAGCTGTTTTTT
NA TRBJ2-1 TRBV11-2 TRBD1 CASSLGLGQGLFF TGTGCCAGCAGCTTAGGCCTCGGACAGGGCCTGTTCTTC
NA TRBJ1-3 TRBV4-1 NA CASSQDVERRNTIYF TGCGCCAGCAGCCAAGACGTGGAGCGGCGAAACACCATATATTTT
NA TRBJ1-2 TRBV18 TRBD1 CASSPRTGQISNYGYTF TGTGCCAGCTCACCAAGGACAGGCCAAATCTCTAACTATGGCTACACCTTC
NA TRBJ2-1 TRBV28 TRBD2 CASSLPSGLAGALKFF TGTGCCAGCAGTTTACCCTCCGGACTAGCGGGAGCACTTAAGTTCTTC
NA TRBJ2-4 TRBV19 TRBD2 CASQRGNIQYF TGTGCCAGTCAGCGGGGAAACATTCAGTACTTC
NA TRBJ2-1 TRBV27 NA CASRAKQGRFANEQFF TGTGCCAGCAGAGCAAAACAGGGCCGGTTTGCCAATGAGCAGTTCTTC
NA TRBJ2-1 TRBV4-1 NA CASSQGQGTYNEQFF TGCGCCAGCAGCCAAGGTCAGGGAACCTACAATGAGCAGTTCTTC
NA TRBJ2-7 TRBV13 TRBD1 CASSSGQDYEQYF TGTGCCAGCAGCTCCGGACAGGACTACGAGCAGTACTTC
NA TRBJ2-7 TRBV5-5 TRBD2 CASSFIAGPSYEQYF TGTGCCAGCAGCTTTATAGCGGGCCCCTCCTACGAGCAGTACTTC
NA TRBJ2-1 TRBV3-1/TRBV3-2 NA CASSVSPLSYNEQFF TGTGCCAGCAGCGTTAGCCCTCTCTCCTACAATGAGCAGTTCTTC
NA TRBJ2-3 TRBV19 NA CASSYSSDTQYF TGTGCCAGTAGTTATTCCTCAGATACGCAGTATTTT
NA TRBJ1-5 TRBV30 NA CAWSVGGSNQPQHF TGTGCCTGGAGTGTGGGGGGGAGCAATCAGCCCCAGCATTTT
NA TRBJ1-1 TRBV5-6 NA CASSLRGYTEAFF TGTGCCAGCAGCTTGAGGGGGTACACTGAAGCTTTCTTT
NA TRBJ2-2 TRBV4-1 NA CASSPRTPNTGELFF TGCGCCAGCAGCCCCCGGACACCGAACACCGGGGAGCTGTTTTTT
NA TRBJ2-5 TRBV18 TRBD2 CASSPPAGGETQYF TGTGCCAGCTCACCACCAGCGGGGGGGGAGACCCAGTACTTC
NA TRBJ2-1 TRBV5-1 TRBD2 CASSLALSGGGDEQFF TGCGCCAGCAGCTTGGCCTTGAGCGGGGGCGGGGATGAGCAGTTCTTC
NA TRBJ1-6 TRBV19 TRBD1 CASSVSSRTGGSPLHF TGTGCCAGTAGTGTTTCATCTCGGACAGGGGGTTCACCCCTCCACTTT
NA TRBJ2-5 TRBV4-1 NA CASSQGVGSTRYQETQYF TGCGCCAGCAGCCAAGGGGTCGGCTCCACGAGGTACCAAGAGACCCAGTACTTC
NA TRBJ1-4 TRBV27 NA CASRPTGKGEKLFF TGTGCCAGCAGACCCACGGGGAAGGGTGAAAAACTGTTTTTT
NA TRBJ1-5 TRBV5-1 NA CASSEWSNQPQHF TGCGCCAGCAGCGAGTGGAGCAATCAGCCCCAGCATTTT
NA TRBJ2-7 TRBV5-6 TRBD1 CASSLPGQGYEQYF TGTGCCAGCAGCTTGCCCGGACAGGGCTACGAGCAGTACTTC
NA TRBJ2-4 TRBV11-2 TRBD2 CASRPGLAGSLAKNIQYF TGTGCCAGCAGACCGGGTTTAGCGGGTTCTCTAGCCAAAAACATTCAGTACTTC
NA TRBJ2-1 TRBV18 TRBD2 CASRGTSGRAYNEQFF TGTGCCAGCCGAGGGACTAGCGGGAGGGCCTACAATGAGCAGTTCTTC
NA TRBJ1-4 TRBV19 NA CASSIEHGVNEKLFF TGTGCCAGTAGTATAGAACACGGGGTGAATGAAAAACTGTTTTTT
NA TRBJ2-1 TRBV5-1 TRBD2 CASSWTSGSINEQFF TGCGCCAGCAGTTGGACTAGCGGGAGTATAAATGAGCAGTTCTTC
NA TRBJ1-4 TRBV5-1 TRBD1 CASSTGQGYEKLFF TGCGCCAGCAGCACCGGACAGGGCTACGAAAAACTGTTTTTT
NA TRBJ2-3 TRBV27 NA CASSIRQQDTQYF TGTGCCAGCAGTATCCGACAGCAGGATACGCAGTATTTT
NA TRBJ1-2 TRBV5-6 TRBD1 CASSSSGTANYGYTF TGTGCCAGCAGCTCTTCCGGGACAGCTAACTATGGCTACACCTTC
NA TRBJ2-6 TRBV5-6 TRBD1 CASSGYGQASSGANVLTF TGTGCCAGCAGCGGATATGGACAGGCGAGCTCTGGGGCCAACGTCCTGACTTTC
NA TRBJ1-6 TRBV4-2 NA CASSQDKNSPLHF TGTGCCAGCAGCCAAGACAAAAATTCACCCCTCCACTTT